A selection of T cell receptor beta chains follows, all from one sample in a study of blood T cell repertoires in COVID-19. The method was immunoSEQ multiplex PCR; TCRdb's version includes in-frame clones alone and lacks a portion of them. In the table there are about 34,000 clones, 78% of which are singletons. Material for sequencing was peripheral blood. The receptors derive from a woman in her sixties or seventies with acute or convalescent COVID-19. Both conserved end residues are part of each CDR3. The D gene is left open where the match is weak. The listing skips clone size in some rows; elsewhere it reads once, few, many or a size class.

TRBD1	TRBJ2-3	14	TRBV19	few	CATAMGQLTDTQYF	TGTGCCACCGCAATGGGACAGCTTACAGATACGCAGTATTTT
TRBD1	TRBJ1-1	21	TRBV9	few	CASSVEPLLRDRRGPDTEAFF	TGTGCCAGCAGCGTAGAACCCTTACTCCGGGACAGGAGAGGACCTGATACTGAAGCTTTCTTT
TRBD1	TRBJ1-2	13	TRBV19	-	CASSLTGESGYTF	TGTGCCAGTAGCCTGACAGGGGAATCGGGCTACACCTTC
-	TRBJ2-7	13	TRBV27	-	CASSLARDYEQYF	TGTGCCAGCAGTTTAGCGAGGGATTACGAGCAGTACTTC
TRBD2	TRBJ2-3	16	TRBV5-5	few	CASSLNPSGDTDTQYF	TGTGCCAGCAGCCTCAACCCTAGCGGGGACACAGATACGCAGTATTTT
-	TRBJ1-1	11	TRBV2	-	CASSEADEAFF	TGTGCCAGCAGTGAGGCGGATGAAGCTTTCTTT
-	TRBJ1-4	14	TRBV5-6	once	CASSNSHGGEKLFF	TGTGCCAGCAGTAATTCTCATGGAGGTGAAAAACTGTTTTTT
-	TRBJ1-3	15	TRBV28	-	CASSPGTSYGNTIYF	TGTGCCAGCAGTCCAGGCACTTCTTATGGAAACACCATATATTTT
-	TRBJ2-3	15	TRBV5-1	-	CASSFRTASTDTQYF	TGCGCCAGCAGCTTCAGGACTGCTAGCACAGATACGCAGTATTTT
-	TRBJ2-7	13	TRBV28	-	CASMGSFSYEQYF	TGTGCCAGCATGGGCAGCTTCTCCTACGAGCAGTACTTC
TRBD1	TRBJ2-3	14	TRBV19	-	CASRYRGSTDTQYF	TGTGCCAGTAGATACAGGGGAAGCACAGATACGCAGTATTTT
-	TRBJ1-2	15	TRBV29-1	-	CSVDLSARGSYGYTF	TGCAGCGTTGACCTATCAGCCCGGGGGTCCTATGGCTACACCTTC
-	TRBJ2-5	11	TRBV5-5	-	CASSPQKTQYF	TGTGCCAGCAGTCCACAGAAGACCCAGTACTTC
-	TRBJ2-3	13	TRBV6-6	-	CASRETAGDTQYF	TGTGCCAGCAGGGAGACGGCTGGAGATACGCAGTATTTT
TRBD2	TRBJ2-7	17	TRBV13	few	CASSTGGTSGGSYEQYF	TGTGCCAGCAGTACGGGAGGGACTAGCGGGGGATCCTACGAGCAGTACTTC
-	TRBJ1-6	18	TRBV6-1	few	CASSEKGEGTAYNSPLHF	TGTGCCAGCAGTGAGAAAGGGGAAGGAACGGCCTATAATTCACCCCTCCACTTT
TRBD1	TRBJ2-7	15	TRBV15	-	CATSREDRDSYEQYF	TGTGCCACCAGCAGAGAAGACAGGGACTCCTACGAGCAGTACTTC
-	TRBJ2-7	14	TRBV28	-	CASSFTGTTYEQYF	TGTGCCAGCAGTTTTACAGGGACTACCTACGAGCAGTACTTC
TRBD1	TRBJ1-3	21	TRBV4-1	-	CASSQDRGQASVWSSGNTIYF	TGCGCCAGCAGCCAAGATCGTGGACAGGCCTCGGTTTGGAGCTCTGGAAACACCATATATTTT
-	TRBJ1-3	13	TRBV2	-	CASIEGAGNTIYF	TGTGCCAGCATCGAGGGTGCTGGAAACACCATATATTTT
-	TRBJ2-7	13	TRBV12-3/TRBV12-4	-	CASSSVGSYEQYF	TGTGCCAGCAGTTCGGTCGGCTCCTACGAGCAGTACTTC
-	TRBJ2-2	12	TRBV5-1	once	CASRGSTGELFF	TGCGCCAGCAGAGGGAGCACCGGGGAGCTGTTTTTT
-	TRBJ2-3	14	TRBV29-1	-	CSVEARSSTDTQYF	TGCAGCGTTGAAGCCAGGTCTAGCACAGATACGCAGTATTTT
-	TRBJ1-2	14	TRBV15	-	CATSRDAGIYGYTF	TGTGCCACCAGCAGAGATGCGGGAATTTATGGCTACACCTTC
-	TRBJ2-7	16	TRBV7-9	-	CASSRSTGPGTYEQYF	TGTGCCAGCAGCCGATCGACAGGCCCGGGGACCTACGAGCAGTACTTC
TRBD1	TRBJ2-7	15	TRBV5-1	few	CASSTTGGYTYEQYF	TGCGCCAGCAGCACTACAGGGGGCTACACCTACGAGCAGTACTTC
-	TRBJ1-1	14	TRBV21-1	-	CASSKDRVGTEAFF	TGTGCCAGCAGCAAAGACAGGGTTGGGACTGAAGCTTTCTTT
TRBD1	TRBJ1-2	14	TRBV10-3	-	CAISEPGDSYGYTF	TGTGCCATCAGTGAACCGGGGGACAGCTATGGCTACACCTTC
TRBD1	TRBJ1-5	15	TRBV5-1	few	CASSLEGQGTQPQHF	TGCGCCAGCAGCTTGGAGGGACAGGGAACTCAGCCCCAGCATTTT
TRBD1	TRBJ1-1	13	TRBV29-1	-	CSVMTGENTEAFF	TGCAGCGTGATGACAGGGGAGAACACTGAAGCTTTCTTT
-	TRBJ1-1	13	TRBV10-3	few	CAIRGGQRHEAFF	TGTGCCATCAGGGGCGGACAGCGACATGAAGCTTTCTTT
-	TRBJ1-6	18	TRBV6-1	-	CASSEAGLITSYNSPLHF	TGTGCCAGCAGTGAAGCGGGCCTTATCACCTCCTATAATTCACCCCTCCACTTT
TRBD1	TRBJ1-4	18	TRBV9	few	CASSVGTGDPLLGEKLFF	TGTGCCAGCAGCGTAGGGACAGGTGATCCTCTCCTAGGTGAAAAACTGTTTTTT
-	TRBJ2-2	14	TRBV4-2	few	CASSQVRSTGELFF	TGTGCCAGCAGCCAAGTGCGTTCCACCGGGGAGCTGTTTTTT
-	TRBJ1-1	16	TRBV15	-	CATSRDWQGLNTEAFF	TGTGCCACCAGCAGAGATTGGCAGGGCTTGAACACTGAAGCTTTCTTT
-	TRBJ1-1	13	TRBV19	-	CASSPTGNTEAFF	TGTGCCAGTAGCCCGACAGGGAACACTGAAGCTTTCTTT
-	TRBJ2-7	13	TRBV11-2	-	CASSWEASYEQYF	TGTGCCAGCAGCTGGGAGGCATCCTACGAGCAGTACTTC
-	TRBJ2-2	13	TRBV11-2	-	CAGGSPNTGELFF	TGTGCCGGGGGGAGCCCGAACACCGGGGAGCTGTTTTTT
TRBD1	TRBJ1-2	12	TRBV29-1	-	CSVVRTGDGYTF	TGCAGCGTTGTGAGGACAGGTGATGGCTACACCTTC
-	TRBJ2-7	15	TRBV5-6	-	CASSFGAQSSYEQYF	TGTGCCAGCAGCTTTGGGGCTCAAAGCTCCTACGAGCAGTACTTC
-	TRBJ1-3	15	TRBV14	once	CASSQAWGPGNTIYF	TGTGCCAGCAGCCAAGCATGGGGCCCTGGAAACACCATATATTTT
-	TRBJ2-3	14	TRBV30	-	CAWSLGGPTDTQYF	TGTGCCTGGAGTCTCGGGGGGCCAACAGATACGCAGTATTTT
-	TRBJ1-1	13	TRBV5-6	few	CASSLQGNTEAFF	TGTGCCAGCAGCTTGCAGGGGAACACTGAAGCTTTCTTT
TRBD1	TRBJ1-1	14	TRBV19	-	CASRPDRENTEAFF	TGTGCCAGTAGGCCGGACAGGGAGAACACTGAAGCTTTCTTT
TRBD2	TRBJ2-3	15	TRBV5-6	-	CASSPAGGSTDTQYF	TGTGCCAGCAGCCCCGCGGGGGGCAGCACAGATACGCAGTATTTT
TRBD1	TRBJ1-2	14	TRBV6-1	-	CASSEGPGGYGYTF	TGTGCCAGCAGTGAAGGTCCAGGGGGCTATGGCTACACCTTC
TRBD1	TRBJ2-7	12	TRBV27	-	CASSDRGHEQYF	TGTGCCAGCAGTGACAGGGGCCACGAGCAGTACTTC
TRBD1	TRBJ2-7	14	TRBV7-9	-	CASSSGQAWYEQYF	TGTGCCAGCAGCTCCGGACAGGCATGGTACGAGCAGTACTTC
-	TRBJ1-2	14	TRBV15	-	CATSRVETVYGYTF	TGTGCCACCAGCAGAGTTGAGACAGTCTATGGCTACACCTTC
-	TRBJ2-3	15	TRBV29-1	once	CSVYGAVASTDTQYF	TGCAGCGTTTACGGAGCGGTAGCTAGCACAGATACGCAGTATTTT
-	TRBJ1-3	17	TRBV5-6	-	CASSLKGATTSGNTIYF	TGTGCCAGCAGCTTGAAAGGAGCTACTACCTCTGGAAACACCATATATTTT
-	TRBJ1-1	16	TRBV6-1	-	CASSANLAGRYTEAFF	TGTGCCAGCAGTGCCAACCTCGCAGGGAGGTACACTGAAGCTTTCTTT
TRBD1	TRBJ1-5	15	TRBV6-5	few	CASSSYRGHNQPQHF	TGTGCCAGCAGTTCCTACAGGGGGCACAATCAGCCCCAGCATTTT
-	TRBJ1-5	13	TRBV2	medium-sized	CASSPRGNQPQHF	TGTGCCAGCAGTCCACGGGGCAATCAGCCCCAGCATTTT